This is a list of T cell receptor beta chains from one sample in a study of T-cell memory formation after mild COVID-19. TCRdb ran MiXCR on the 5' RACE reads and lists one entry per CDR3 protein. Among approximately 28,000 distinct CDR3 sequences listed, about 12% were seen once. The sample taken for sequencing was PBMCs or a T cell subset sorted from them (not recorded which). Receptors originate from an adult woman who had mild COVID-19 (a few samples of this study predate the infection). Cell type and time point are not known. Each CDR3 is given with its conserved first and last residue. The D gene is left open where the match is weak. The size field reads once, few or many counts, or a class when the clone is expanded.

v_call: TRBV9; d_call: TRBD1; j_call: TRBJ2-3; clone_size: many; cdr3_aa: CASSPRQGRTDTQYF; cdr3_nt: TGTGCCAGCAGCCCCAGACAGGGCCGCACAGATACGCAGTATTTT
v_call: TRBV18; d_call: -; j_call: TRBJ1-1; clone_size: many; cdr3_aa: CASSLGTGSALEAFF; cdr3_nt: TGTGCCAGCTCACTTGGTACCGGGTCAGCACTTGAAGCTTTCTTT
v_call: TRBV3-1; d_call: -; j_call: TRBJ1-6; clone_size: many; cdr3_aa: CASSQEVSTVYNSPLHF; cdr3_nt: TGTGCCAGCAGCCAAGAGGTTTCGACGGTTTATAATTCACCCCTCCACTTT
v_call: TRBV12-3/TRBV12-4; d_call: -; j_call: TRBJ2-7; clone_size: many; cdr3_aa: CASSLATRFEQYF; cdr3_nt: TGTGCCAGCAGTTTAGCGACCAGGTTCGAGCAGTACTTC
v_call: TRBV20-1; d_call: TRBD2; j_call: TRBJ2-1; clone_size: many; cdr3_aa: CSARAGLVNEQFF; cdr3_nt: TGCAGTGCCCGAGCGGGACTAGTAAATGAGCAGTTCTTC
v_call: TRBV2; d_call: -; j_call: TRBJ1-4; clone_size: many; cdr3_aa: CASSPQIVGEKLFF; cdr3_nt: TGTGCCAGCAGTCCCCAAATCGTTGGAGAAAAACTGTTTTTT
v_call: TRBV27; d_call: -; j_call: TRBJ2-7; clone_size: many; cdr3_aa: CASSLTGFRELEYF; cdr3_nt: TGTGCCAGCAGTTTAACAGGGTTCCGCGAGCTAGAGTACTTC
v_call: TRBV19; d_call: -; j_call: TRBJ1-2; clone_size: many; cdr3_aa: CASSIGGDGYTF; cdr3_nt: TGTGCCAGTAGTATTGGAGGCGACGGCTACACCTTC
v_call: TRBV5-6; d_call: TRBD2; j_call: TRBJ2-5; clone_size: many; cdr3_aa: CASSYWGLAGSLQETQYF; cdr3_nt: TGTGCCAGCAGCTACTGGGGACTAGCGGGGTCTCTTCAAGAGACCCAGTACTTC
v_call: TRBV20-1; d_call: -; j_call: TRBJ2-7; clone_size: many; cdr3_aa: CSALPLRGAYEQYF; cdr3_nt: TGCAGTGCTCTCCCCCTTCGAGGAGCCTACGAGCAGTACTTC
v_call: TRBV6-2/TRBV6-3; d_call: TRBD2; j_call: TRBJ2-1; clone_size: many; cdr3_aa: CASRDRLAGTYNEQFF; cdr3_nt: TGTGCCAGCAGGGACCGACTAGCGGGAACCTACAATGAGCAGTTCTTC
v_call: TRBV5-1; d_call: -; j_call: TRBJ2-2; clone_size: many; cdr3_aa: CASSPPRVVGELFF; cdr3_nt: TGCGCCAGCAGCCCCCCCAGGGTAGTCGGGGAGCTGTTTTTT
v_call: TRBV6-5; d_call: -; j_call: TRBJ1-5; clone_size: many; cdr3_aa: CASSVRRGGGGQPQHF; cdr3_nt: TGTGCCAGCAGTGTACGGAGGGGGGGAGGGGGTCAGCCCCAGCATTTT
v_call: TRBV27; d_call: TRBD1; j_call: TRBJ1-2; clone_size: many; cdr3_aa: CASSWDRGHGYTF; cdr3_nt: TGTGCCAGCAGTTGGGACAGGGGGCATGGCTACACCTTC
v_call: TRBV4-3; d_call: -; j_call: TRBJ2-4; clone_size: many; cdr3_aa: CASSQARAKNIQYF; cdr3_nt: TGCGCCAGCAGCCAAGCCAGGGCCAAAAACATTCAGTACTTC
v_call: TRBV5-1; d_call: -; j_call: TRBJ2-4; clone_size: many; cdr3_aa: CASSLGGGNIQYF; cdr3_nt: TGCGCCAGCAGCTTGGGAGGGGGAAACATTCAGTACTTC
v_call: TRBV6-2/TRBV6-3; d_call: -; j_call: TRBJ1-1; clone_size: many; cdr3_aa: CASSSYLTEAFF; cdr3_nt: TGTGCCAGCAGTTCGTATCTAACTGAAGCTTTCTTT
v_call: TRBV12-3/TRBV12-4; d_call: -; j_call: TRBJ1-4; clone_size: few; cdr3_aa: CASRGSGPTNEKLFF; cdr3_nt: TGTGCCAGCAGGGGCTCGGGCCCAACTAATGAAAAACTGTTTTTT